This T cell receptor beta chain comes out of a study of cytomegalovirus exposure and HLA in healthy donors. The study, taken as a whole, reports: For most TCR beta V segments, an earlier analysis put the productive rate at about 90% or about 30% of the time.

The CDR3 has 16 residues. Germline loops: CDR1 SGDLS, CDR2 YYNGEE. Trimming took off 0 bases at V and 3 bases at J, with 15 bases between the two ends. Primers: 60 Vbeta forward and 13 Jbeta reverse. Some clones are missing from TCRdb's copy, which holds only in-frame ones; the method was immunoSEQ multiplex PCR. The sample holds 80,000 or so clones, roughly 80% seen once. Notes on this clone: Its antigen is currently unknown.

This receptor was taken from a man aged 35-49 years in good health and CMV-seronegative. The rearrangement links TRBV9 to TRBJ1-1, with unresolved D. The source material was PBMCs. For the CDR3, the DNA is TGTGCCAGCAGCGTAGATCCCCAGCAGGACTACACTGAAGCTTTCTTT. Translated, it gives CASSVDPQQDYTEAFF.